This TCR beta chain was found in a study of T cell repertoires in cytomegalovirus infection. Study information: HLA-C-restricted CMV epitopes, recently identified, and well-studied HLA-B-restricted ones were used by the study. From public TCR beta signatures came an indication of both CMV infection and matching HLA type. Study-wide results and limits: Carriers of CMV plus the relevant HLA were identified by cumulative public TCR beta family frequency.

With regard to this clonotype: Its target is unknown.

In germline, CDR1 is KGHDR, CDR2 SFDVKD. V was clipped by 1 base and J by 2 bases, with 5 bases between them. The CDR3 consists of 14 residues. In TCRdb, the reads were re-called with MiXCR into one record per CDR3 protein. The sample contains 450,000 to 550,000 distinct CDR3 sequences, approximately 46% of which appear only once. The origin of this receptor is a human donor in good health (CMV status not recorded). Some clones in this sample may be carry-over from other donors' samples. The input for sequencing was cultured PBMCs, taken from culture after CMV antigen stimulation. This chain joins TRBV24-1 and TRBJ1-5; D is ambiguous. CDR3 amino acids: CATSDLTGNQPQHF. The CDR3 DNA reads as TGTGCCACCAGTGATTTAACGGGCAATCAGCCCCAGCATTTT.